The source of this T cell receptor (beta chain) is a study of control samples from healthy donors and cancer patients. Here immunoSEQ multiplex PCR was the method, and the copy in TCRdb shows in-frame clones only, minus some. The table has about 160,000 clones, roughly 94% seen once. Trimming cost V 3 bases and J 0 bases, with 9 bases left between them. CDR3 length equals 15 residues. The germline gives CDR1 SEHNR, CDR2 FQNEAQ (reference sequence). The sequence came from a man aged 55 to 70 with colorectal cancer. The sequencing sample was made of PBMCs. The chain links TRBV7-9 to TRBJ1-3; a weak D match, TRBD1 (6 bases). The CDR3 here is CASSFGTLSGNTIYF. The CDR3 DNA reads TGTGCCAGCAGCTTCGGGACACTCTCTGGAAACACCATATATTTT. Together with reference TRBV7-9 and TRBJ1-3, the CDR3 gives the full variable domain: DTGVSQNPRHKITKRGQNVTFRCDPISEHNRLYWYRQTLGQGPEFLTYFQNEAQLEKSRLLSDRFSAERPKGSFSTLEIQRTEQGDSAMYLCASSFGTLSGNTIYFGEGSWLTVV.